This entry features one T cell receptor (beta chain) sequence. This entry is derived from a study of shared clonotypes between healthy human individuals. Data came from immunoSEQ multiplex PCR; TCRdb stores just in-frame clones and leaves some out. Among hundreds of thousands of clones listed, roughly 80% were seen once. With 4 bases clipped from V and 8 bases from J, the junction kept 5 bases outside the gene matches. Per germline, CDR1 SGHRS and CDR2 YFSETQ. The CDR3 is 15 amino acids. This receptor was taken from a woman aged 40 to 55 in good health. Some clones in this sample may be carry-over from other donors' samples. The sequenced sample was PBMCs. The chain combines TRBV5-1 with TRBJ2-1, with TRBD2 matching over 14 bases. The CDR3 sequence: CASSLGTSGSHEQFF. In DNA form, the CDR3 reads TGCGCCAGCAGCCTCGGGACTAGCGGGAGCCATGAGCAGTTCTTC.